Listed below are T cell receptor beta chains from one sample, sequenced in a study of blood T cell repertoires in COVID-19. The protocol was immunoSEQ multiplex PCR, while the TCRdb copy is restricted to in-frame clones and leaves out a portion. The sample has about 63,000 clones, 74% seen once. Sample: peripheral blood. These receptors were collected from a woman older than 75 with acute or convalescent COVID-19. Both conserved end residues are part of each CDR3. D genes are given only for firm matches. Only some rows state a clone size, as once, few, many or a class for expanded clones.

TRBD2 TRBJ2-7 TRBV9 few CASSPPGGNYEQYF TGTGCCAGCAGCCCCCCCGGGGGGAACTACGAGCAGTACTTC
TRBD2 TRBJ2-7 TRBV10-2 few CASSSSGRTYEQYF TGCGCCAGCAGTTCGAGCGGGAGGACCTACGAGCAGTACTTC
NA TRBJ2-1 TRBV19 few CASMLKGGTVTNEQFF TGTGCCAGTATGTTAAAGGGCGGGACCGTTACTAATGAGCAGTTCTTC
NA TRBJ1-3 TRBV5-5 NA CASSPNSGNTIYF TGTGCCAGCAGCCCAAATTCTGGAAACACCATATATTTT
NA TRBJ1-1 TRBV19 NA CASSKVRDQAEAFF TGTGCCAGTAGTAAGGTGAGGGATCAGGCTGAAGCTTTCTTT
TRBD1 TRBJ1-1 TRBV7-2 NA CASSLDQGQGGTFF TGTGCCAGCAGCTTAGATCAGGGACAGGGCGGAACTTTCTTT
TRBD2 TRBJ2-3 TRBV4-1 NA CASSQPGASGRSDTQYF TGCGCCAGCAGCCAGCCCGGGGCTAGCGGGAGATCAGATACGCAGTATTTT
TRBD1 TRBJ1-2 TRBV29-1 NA CSVDRGQDSYGYTF TGCAGCGTGGACAGGGGGCAGGATAGCTATGGCTACACCTTC
TRBD2 TRBJ2-7 TRBV19 NA CASSIRGGYEQYF TGTGCCAGTAGTATCCGGGGGGGCTACGAGCAGTACTTC
TRBD1 TRBJ1-1 TRBV9 few CASSVGPDRGVTEAFF TGTGCCAGCAGCGTAGGTCCCGACAGGGGAGTCACTGAAGCTTTCTTT
TRBD1 TRBJ2-7 TRBV19 NA CASSIAGTGGFYEQYF TGTGCCAGTAGTATAGCGGGGACAGGGGGCTTCTACGAGCAGTACTTC
TRBD1 TRBJ1-1 TRBV13 NA CASSRPRGPNTEAFF TGTGCCAGCAGCCGACCCAGGGGGCCTAACACTGAAGCTTTCTTT
NA TRBJ2-7 TRBV5-1 NA CASSLEGAGEQYF TGCGCCAGCAGCTTGGAGGGGGCGGGGGAGCAGTACTTC
NA TRBJ2-5 TRBV24-1 NA CATSDYRGFQETQYF TGTGCCACCAGTGATTATCGGGGTTTCCAAGAGACCCAGTACTTC
NA TRBJ1-5 TRBV27 NA CASSRGGGQPQHF TGTGCCAGCAGTCGGGGGGGTGGTCAGCCCCAGCATTTT
NA TRBJ2-2 TRBV5-4 NA CASSWGGRRLTGELFF TGTGCCAGCAGCTGGGGGGGCCGGAGGCTCACCGGGGAGCTGTTTTTT
TRBD2 TRBJ2-3 TRBV4-2 NA CASRAGLAAADTQYF TGTGCCAGCAGAGCGGGACTAGCGGCTGCAGATACGCAGTATTTT
TRBD2 TRBJ2-7 TRBV27 NA CASSPQREMRYEQYF TGTGCCAGCAGTCCGCAGCGGGAGATGCGGTACGAGCAGTACTTC
NA TRBJ1-3 TRBV2 NA CASSLRLSGNTIYF TGTGCCAGCAGTCTCAGGCTCTCTGGAAACACCATATATTTT
TRBD2 TRBJ2-1 TRBV20-1 NA CSASFGAGDQFF TGCAGTGCTAGTTTTGGAGCGGGAGATCAGTTCTTC